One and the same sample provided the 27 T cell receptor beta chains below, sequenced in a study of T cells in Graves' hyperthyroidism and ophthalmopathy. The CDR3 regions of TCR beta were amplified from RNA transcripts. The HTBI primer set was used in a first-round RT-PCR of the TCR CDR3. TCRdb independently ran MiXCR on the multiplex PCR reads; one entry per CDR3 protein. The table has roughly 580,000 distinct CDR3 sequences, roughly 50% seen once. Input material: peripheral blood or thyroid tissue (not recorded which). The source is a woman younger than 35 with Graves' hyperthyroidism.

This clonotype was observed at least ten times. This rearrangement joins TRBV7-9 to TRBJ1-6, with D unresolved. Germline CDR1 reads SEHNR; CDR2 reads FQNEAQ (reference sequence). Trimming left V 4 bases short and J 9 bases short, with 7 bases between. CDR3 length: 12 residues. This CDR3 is CASSSWSSPLHF. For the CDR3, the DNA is TGTGCCAGCAGCTCTTGGAGTTCACCCCTCCACTTT.

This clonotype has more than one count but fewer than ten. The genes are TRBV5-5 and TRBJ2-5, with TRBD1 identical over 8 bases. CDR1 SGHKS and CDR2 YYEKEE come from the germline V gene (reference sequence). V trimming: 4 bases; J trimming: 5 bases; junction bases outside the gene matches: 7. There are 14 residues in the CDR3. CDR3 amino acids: CASSRTGNRETQYF. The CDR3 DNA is TGTGCCAGCAGCCGGACAGGGAACCGGGAGACCCAGTACTTC.

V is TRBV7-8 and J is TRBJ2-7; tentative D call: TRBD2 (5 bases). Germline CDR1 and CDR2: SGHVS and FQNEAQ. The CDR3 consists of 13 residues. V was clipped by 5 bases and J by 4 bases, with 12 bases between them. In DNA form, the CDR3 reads TGTGCCAGCAGCACAGAGGGTTCGTACGAGCAGTACTTC. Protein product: CASSTEGSYEQYF.

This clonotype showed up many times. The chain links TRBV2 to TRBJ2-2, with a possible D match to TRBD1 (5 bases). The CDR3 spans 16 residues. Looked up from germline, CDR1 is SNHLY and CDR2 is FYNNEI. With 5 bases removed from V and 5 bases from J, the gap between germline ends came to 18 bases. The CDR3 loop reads CASSPARGRTTGELFF. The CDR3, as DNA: TGTGCCAGCAGTCCGGCTAGGGGCAGGACGACCGGGGAGCTGTTTTTT.

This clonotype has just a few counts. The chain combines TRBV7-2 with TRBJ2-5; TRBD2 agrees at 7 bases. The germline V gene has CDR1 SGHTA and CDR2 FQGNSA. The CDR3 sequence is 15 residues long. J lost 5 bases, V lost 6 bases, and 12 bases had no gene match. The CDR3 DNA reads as TGTGCCAGCAGTTACGTGACACTGGGGGGGGAGACCCAGTACTTC. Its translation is CASSYVTLGGETQYF.

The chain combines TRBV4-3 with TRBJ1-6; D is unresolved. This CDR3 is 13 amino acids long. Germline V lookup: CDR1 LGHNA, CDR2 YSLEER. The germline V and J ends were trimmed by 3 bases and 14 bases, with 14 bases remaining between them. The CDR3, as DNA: TGCGCCAGCAGCCAGATTGGGTCCCTTACCCTCCACTTT. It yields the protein CASSQIGSLTLHF.

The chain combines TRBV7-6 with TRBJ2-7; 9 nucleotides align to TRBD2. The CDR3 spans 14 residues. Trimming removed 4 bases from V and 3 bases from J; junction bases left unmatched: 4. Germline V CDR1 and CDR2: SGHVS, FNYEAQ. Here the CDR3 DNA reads TGTGCCAGCAGCTATAGCGGGGGATACTACGAGCAGTACTTC. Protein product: CASSYSGGYYEQYF.

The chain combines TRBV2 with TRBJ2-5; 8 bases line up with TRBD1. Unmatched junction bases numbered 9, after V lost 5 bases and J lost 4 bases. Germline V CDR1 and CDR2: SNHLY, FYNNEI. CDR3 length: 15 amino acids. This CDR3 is CASSRTGPIAETQYF. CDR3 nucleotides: TGTGCCAGCAGTCGGACAGGGCCGATCGCAGAGACCCAGTACTTC.

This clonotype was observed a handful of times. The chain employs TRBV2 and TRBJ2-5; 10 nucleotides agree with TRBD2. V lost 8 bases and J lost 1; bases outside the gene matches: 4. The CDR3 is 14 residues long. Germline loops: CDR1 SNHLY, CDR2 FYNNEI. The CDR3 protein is CASGLAVFQETQYF. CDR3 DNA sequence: TGTGCCAGCGGACTAGCGGTATTCCAAGAGACCCAGTACTTC. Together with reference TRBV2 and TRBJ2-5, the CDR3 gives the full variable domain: EPEVTQTPSHQVTQMGQEVILRCVPISNHLYFYWYRQILGQKVEFLVSFYNNEISEKSEIFDDQFSVERPDGSNFTLKIRSTKLEDSAMYFCASGLAVFQETQYFGPGTRLLVL.

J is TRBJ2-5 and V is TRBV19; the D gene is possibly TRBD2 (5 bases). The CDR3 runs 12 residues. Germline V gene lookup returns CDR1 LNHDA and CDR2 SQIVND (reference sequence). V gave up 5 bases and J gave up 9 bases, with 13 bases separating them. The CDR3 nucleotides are TGTGCCAGTAGTCTCTCGGCGGGCGCCCAGTACTTC. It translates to CASSLSAGAQYF.

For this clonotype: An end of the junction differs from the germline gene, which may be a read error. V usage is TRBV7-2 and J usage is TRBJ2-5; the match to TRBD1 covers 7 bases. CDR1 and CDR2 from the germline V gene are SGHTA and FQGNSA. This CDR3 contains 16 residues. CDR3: CASSQEVPPGGETQYF. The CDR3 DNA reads TGCGCCAGCAGCCAAGAGGTCCCTCCAGGGGGAGAGACCCAGTACTTC. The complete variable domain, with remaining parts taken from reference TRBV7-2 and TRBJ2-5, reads GAGVSQSPSNKVTEKGKDVELRCDPISGHTALYWYRQSLGQGLEFLIYFQGNSAPDKSGLPSDRFSAERTGGSVSTLTIQRTQQEDSAVYLCASSQEVPPGGETQYFGPGTRLLVL.

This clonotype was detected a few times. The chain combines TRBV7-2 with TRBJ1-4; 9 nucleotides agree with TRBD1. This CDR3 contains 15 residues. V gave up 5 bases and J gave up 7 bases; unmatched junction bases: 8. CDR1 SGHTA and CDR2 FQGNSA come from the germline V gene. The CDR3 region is CASSARDRAVEKLFF. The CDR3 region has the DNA TGTGCCAGCAGCGCCCGGGACAGGGCAGTTGAAAAACTGTTTTTT.

In DNA, the CDR3 is TGTGCCAGCAGTGAAGCGTCCGGACAGTACCCTCGCTCTCGAGCCAACGTCCTGACTTTC. This encodes CASSEASGQYPRSRANVLTF. The chain carries TRBV2 and TRBJ2-6, with a weak D call TRBD1 (6 bases). Trimming shortened V by 0 bases and J by 7 bases, and 25 bases separated the two germline ends. The CDR3 covers 20 residues. Germline V gene data show CDR1 as SNHLY and CDR2 as FYNNEI.

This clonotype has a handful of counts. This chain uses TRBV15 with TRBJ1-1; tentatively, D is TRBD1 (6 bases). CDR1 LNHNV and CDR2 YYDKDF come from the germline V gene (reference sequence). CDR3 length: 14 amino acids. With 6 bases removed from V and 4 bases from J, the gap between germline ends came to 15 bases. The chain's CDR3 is CATSRTEKFTEAFF. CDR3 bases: TGTGCCACCAGTCGGACAGAAAAGTTCACTGAAGCTTTCTTT.

CDR3 protein: CASIRTSGKYSYEQYF. In DNA, the CDR3 is TGTGCCAGCATCCGGACTAGCGGGAAATACTCCTACGAGCAGTACTTC. The rearrangement uses TRBV10-3 and TRBJ2-7, with 12 bases matching TRBD2. The CDR3 is 16 residues long. V lost 10 bases and J lost 0; bases outside the gene matches: 10. CDR1 and CDR2 from the germline V gene are ENHRY and SYGVKD.

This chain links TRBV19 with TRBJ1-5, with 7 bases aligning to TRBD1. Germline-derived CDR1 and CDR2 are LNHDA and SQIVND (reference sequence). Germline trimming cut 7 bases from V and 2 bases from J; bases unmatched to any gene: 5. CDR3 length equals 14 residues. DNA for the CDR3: TGTGCCAGTAACGAACAGGGGCGCAATCAGCCCCAGCATTTT. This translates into CASNEQGRNQPQHF.

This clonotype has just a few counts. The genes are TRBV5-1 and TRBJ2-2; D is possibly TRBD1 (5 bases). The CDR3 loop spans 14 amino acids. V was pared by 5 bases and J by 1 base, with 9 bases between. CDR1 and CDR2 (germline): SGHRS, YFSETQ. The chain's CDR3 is CASRAGQNTGELFF. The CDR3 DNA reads TGCGCCAGCAGGGCAGGGCAGAACACCGGGGAGCTGTTTTTT.

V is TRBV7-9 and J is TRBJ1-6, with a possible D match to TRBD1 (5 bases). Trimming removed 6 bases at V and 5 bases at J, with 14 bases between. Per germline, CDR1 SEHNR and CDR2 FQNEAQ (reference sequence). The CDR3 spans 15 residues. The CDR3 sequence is CASRAWTLNNSPLHF. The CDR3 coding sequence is TGTGCCAGCAGGGCCTGGACACTCAATAATTCACCCCTCCACTTT.

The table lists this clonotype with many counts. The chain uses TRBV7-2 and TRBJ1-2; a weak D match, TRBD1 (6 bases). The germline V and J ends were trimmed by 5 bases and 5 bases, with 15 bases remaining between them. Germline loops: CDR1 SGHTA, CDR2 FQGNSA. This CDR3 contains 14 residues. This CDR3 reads CASSSQQGGYGYTF. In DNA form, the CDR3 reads TGTGCCAGCAGCAGCCAACAGGGAGGGTATGGCTACACCTTC.

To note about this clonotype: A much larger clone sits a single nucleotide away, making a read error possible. The CDR3 region has the DNA TGTGCCAGCAGCGCCATGGACAAGGAAAAACTGTTTTTT. This encodes CASSAMDKEKLFF. The rearrangement links TRBV7-2 to TRBJ1-4; maybe TRBD1 (5 bases). This CDR3 is 13 amino acids long. The germline CDR1 and CDR2 sequences are SGHTA and FQGNSA. V was cut by 5 bases and J by 8 bases, with 12 bases left in between.

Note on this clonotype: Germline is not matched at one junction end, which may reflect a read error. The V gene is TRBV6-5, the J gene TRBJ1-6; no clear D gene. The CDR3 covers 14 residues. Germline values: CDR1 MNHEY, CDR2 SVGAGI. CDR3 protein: CASSYVAGLGPLRF. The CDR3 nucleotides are TGTGCCAGCAGTTACGTCGCAGGCCTGGGTCCCCTCCGCTTT.

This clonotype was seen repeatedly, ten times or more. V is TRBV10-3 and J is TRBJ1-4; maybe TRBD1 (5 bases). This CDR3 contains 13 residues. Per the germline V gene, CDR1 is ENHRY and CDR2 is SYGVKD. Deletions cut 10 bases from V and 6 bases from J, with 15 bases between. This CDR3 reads CAKPRGIHEKLFF. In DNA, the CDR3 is TGTGCCAAACCCCGGGGCATCCATGAAAAACTGTTTTTT.

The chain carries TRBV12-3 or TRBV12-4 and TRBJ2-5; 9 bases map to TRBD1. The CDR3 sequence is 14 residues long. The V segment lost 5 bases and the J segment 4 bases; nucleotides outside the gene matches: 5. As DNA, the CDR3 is TGTGCCAGCAGTCCCTCGGACAGGGGAGAGACCCAGTACTTC. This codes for CASSPSDRGETQYF.

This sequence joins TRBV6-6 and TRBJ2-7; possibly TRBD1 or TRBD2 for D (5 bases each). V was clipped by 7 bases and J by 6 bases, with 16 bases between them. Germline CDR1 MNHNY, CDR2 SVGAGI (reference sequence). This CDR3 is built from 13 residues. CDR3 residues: CASTWTGPGEQYF. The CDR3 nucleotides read TGTGCCAGCACCTGGACGGGGCCTGGCGAGCAGTACTTC.

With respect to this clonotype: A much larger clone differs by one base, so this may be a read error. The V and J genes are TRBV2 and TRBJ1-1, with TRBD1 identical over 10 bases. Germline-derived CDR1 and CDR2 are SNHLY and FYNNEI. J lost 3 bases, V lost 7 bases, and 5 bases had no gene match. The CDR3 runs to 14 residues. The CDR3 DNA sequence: TGTGCCAGCAAACACGGGACAGGGGACACTGAAGCTTTCTTT. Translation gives CASKHGTGDTEAFF.

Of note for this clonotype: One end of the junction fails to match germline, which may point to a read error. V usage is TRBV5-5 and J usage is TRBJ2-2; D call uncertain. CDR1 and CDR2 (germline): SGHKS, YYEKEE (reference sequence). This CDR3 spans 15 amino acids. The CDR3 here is CASSQELANTGELFF. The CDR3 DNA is TGCGCCAGCAGCCAAGAACTGGCGAACACCGGGGAGCTGTTTTTT.

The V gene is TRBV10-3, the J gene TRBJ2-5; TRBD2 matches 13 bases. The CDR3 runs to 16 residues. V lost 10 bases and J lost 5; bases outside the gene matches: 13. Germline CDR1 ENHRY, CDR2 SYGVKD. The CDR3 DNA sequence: TGTGCCAACAGCACTAGCGGGAGGGCCGCCGGGGAGACCCAGTACTTC. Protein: CANSTSGRAAGETQYF.